Reported below is one T cell receptor beta chain. In the original processing: Researchers report that nucleated cell counts were estimated from reference gene primer amplification. Sequencing used immunoSEQ multiplex PCR; TCRdb keeps in-frame clones, though not all of them. That table gives V, J and clone size, and the DNA gave D and trimming. This sample has fewer than 450,000 clones, with over 80% found just once. This record belongs to a study of blood T cell repertoires in COVID-19. The sequenced sample was peripheral blood. This TCR came from a woman aged 45-65 years with COVID-19, enrolled during active disease.

Here the CDR3 reads CSAPDNYEQYF. As DNA, the CDR3 is TGCAGTGCCCCGGACAACTACGAGCAGTACTTC. J is TRBJ2-7 and V is TRBV20-1; TRBD1 is a possible D gene (5 bases). V lost 6 bases to trimming and J lost 3 bases, with 9 bases between them. The CDR3 consists of 11 residues. Germline loops: CDR1 DFQATT, CDR2 SNEGSKA (reference sequence).